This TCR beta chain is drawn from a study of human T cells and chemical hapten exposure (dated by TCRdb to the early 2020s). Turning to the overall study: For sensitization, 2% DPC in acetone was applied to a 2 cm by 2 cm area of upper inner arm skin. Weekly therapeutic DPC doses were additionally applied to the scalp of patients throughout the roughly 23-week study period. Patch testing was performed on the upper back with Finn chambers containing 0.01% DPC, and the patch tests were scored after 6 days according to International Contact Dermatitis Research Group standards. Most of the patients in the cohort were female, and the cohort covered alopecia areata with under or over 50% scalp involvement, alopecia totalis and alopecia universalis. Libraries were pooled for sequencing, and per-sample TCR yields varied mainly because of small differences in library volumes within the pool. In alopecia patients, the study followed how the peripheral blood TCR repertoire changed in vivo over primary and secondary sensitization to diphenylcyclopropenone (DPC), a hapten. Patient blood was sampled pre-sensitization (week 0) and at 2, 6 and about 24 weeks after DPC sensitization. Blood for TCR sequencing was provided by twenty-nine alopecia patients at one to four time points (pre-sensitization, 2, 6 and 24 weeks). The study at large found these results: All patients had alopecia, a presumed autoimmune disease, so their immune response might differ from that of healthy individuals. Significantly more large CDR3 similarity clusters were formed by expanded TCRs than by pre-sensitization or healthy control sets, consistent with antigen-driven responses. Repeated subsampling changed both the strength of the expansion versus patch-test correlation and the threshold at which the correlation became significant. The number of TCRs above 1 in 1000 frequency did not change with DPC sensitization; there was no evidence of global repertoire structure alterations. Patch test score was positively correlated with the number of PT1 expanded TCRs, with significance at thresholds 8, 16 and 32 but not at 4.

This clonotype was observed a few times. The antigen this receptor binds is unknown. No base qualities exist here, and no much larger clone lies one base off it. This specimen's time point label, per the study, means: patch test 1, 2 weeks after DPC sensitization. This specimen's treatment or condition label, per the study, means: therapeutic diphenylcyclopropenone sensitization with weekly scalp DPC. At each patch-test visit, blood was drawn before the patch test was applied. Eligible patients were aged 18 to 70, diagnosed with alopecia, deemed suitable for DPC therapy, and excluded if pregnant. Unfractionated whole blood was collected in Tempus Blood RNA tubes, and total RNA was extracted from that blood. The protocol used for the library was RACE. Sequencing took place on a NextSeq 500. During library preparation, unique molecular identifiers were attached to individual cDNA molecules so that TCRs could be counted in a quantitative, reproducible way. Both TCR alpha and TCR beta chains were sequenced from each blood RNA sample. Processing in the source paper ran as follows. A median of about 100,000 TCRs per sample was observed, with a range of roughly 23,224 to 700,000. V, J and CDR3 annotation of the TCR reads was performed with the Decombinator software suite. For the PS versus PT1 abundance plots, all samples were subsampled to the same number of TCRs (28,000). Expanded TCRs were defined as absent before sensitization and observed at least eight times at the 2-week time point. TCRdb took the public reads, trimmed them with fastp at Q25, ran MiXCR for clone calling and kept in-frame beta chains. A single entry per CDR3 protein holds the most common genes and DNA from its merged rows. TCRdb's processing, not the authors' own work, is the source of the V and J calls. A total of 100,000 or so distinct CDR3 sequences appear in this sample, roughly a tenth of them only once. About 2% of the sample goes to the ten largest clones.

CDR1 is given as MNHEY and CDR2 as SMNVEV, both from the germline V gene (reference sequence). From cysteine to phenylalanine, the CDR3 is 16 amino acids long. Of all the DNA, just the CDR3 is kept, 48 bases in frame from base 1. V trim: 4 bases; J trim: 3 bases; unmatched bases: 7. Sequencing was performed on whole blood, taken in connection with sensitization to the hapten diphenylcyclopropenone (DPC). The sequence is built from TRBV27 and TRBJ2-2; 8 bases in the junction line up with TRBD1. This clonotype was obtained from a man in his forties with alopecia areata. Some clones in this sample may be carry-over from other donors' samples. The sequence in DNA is TGTGCCAGCAGTTCTGCCGGGACAGGATACACCGGGGAGCTGTTTTTT. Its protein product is CASSSAGTGYTGELFF.